What follows are 27 T cell receptor beta chains derived from one specimen sequenced in a study of cytomegalovirus exposure and HLA in healthy donors. Use of 60 Vbeta and 13 Jbeta primers characterized the PCR. Here immunoSEQ multiplex PCR was the method, and the copy in TCRdb shows in-frame clones only, minus some. The sample has 150,000 to 200,000 clones, about four fifths seen once. Material for sequencing was PBMCs. Receptors originate from a woman between 45 and 65 years old in good health and CMV-seronegative.

This clone has only one observation. The chain uses TRBV5-1 and TRBJ2-3; possible D gene TRBD2, 6 bases. The germline V gene encodes CDR1 SGHRS and CDR2 YFSETQ. The CDR3 runs 18 residues. V lost 2 bases and J 2 bases, leaving 21 bases between the germline ends. CDR3 in DNA: TGCGCCAGCAGCTTTGATCCCGAGAGGACTACCTCCACAGATACGCAGTATTTT. It encodes CASSFDPERTTSTDTQYF. The whole variable domain, remainder taken from reference TRBV5-1 and TRBJ2-3, is KAGVTQTPRYLIKTRGQQVTLSCSPISGHRSVSWYQQTPGQGLQFLFEYFSETQRNKGNFPGRFSGRQFSNSRSEMNVSTLELGDSALYLCASSFDPERTTSTDTQYFGPGTRLTVL.

This chain links TRBV7-8 with TRBJ2-7; the match to TRBD1 covers 8 bases. Germline V CDR1 and CDR2: SGHVS, FQNEAQ. V shed 5 bases and J 2 bases; nucleotides not matched to a gene: 8. The CDR3 loop spans 15 amino acids. CDR3: CASSPQGAGTYEQYF. The CDR3 nucleotides read TGTGCCAGCAGCCCCCAGGGGGCAGGGACCTACGAGCAGTACTTC.

V is TRBV7-9 and J is TRBJ2-5, with 7 bases lining up with TRBD1. The J segment lost 3 bases and the V segment lost 4 bases, leaving 2 bases of the junction unmatched. This CDR3 is built from 13 residues. From germline, CDR1 is SEHNR and CDR2 FQNEAQ (reference sequence). This CDR3 is CASSSDREETQYF. The CDR3 DNA is TGTGCCAGCAGCTCTGACAGGGAAGAGACCCAGTACTTC.

The J gene is TRBJ2-3, the V gene TRBV11-2; 7 bases map to TRBD2. The germline CDR1 and CDR2 sequences are SGHAT and FQNNGV. The CDR3 contains 16 residues. Unmatched junction bases numbered 14, after V lost 5 bases and J lost 6 bases. The CDR3 bases are TGTGCCAGCAGCCTTAGCGGACTAGAGGAGCTCGATACGCAGTATTTT. Its protein is CASSLSGLEELDTQYF.

The DNA of the CDR3 is TGTGCCAGCAGTTACCAGGACAGATCCTACGAGCAGTACTTC. Residues: CASSYQDRSYEQYF. The chain couples TRBV6-5 to TRBJ2-7; D perhaps matches TRBD1 (6 bases). Germline lookup yields CDR1 MNHEY and CDR2 SVGAGI. The CDR3 contains 14 residues. The V end was cut by 2 bases, the J end by 1 base, with 9 bases between.

The V and J genes are TRBV6-1 and TRBJ1-2; possibly TRBD1 for D (5 bases). CDR1 and CDR2 from the germline V gene are MNHNS and SASEGT. The CDR3 spans 13 residues. Trimming cost V 5 bases and J 7 bases, with 14 bases left between them. The CDR3 nucleotides read TGTGCCAGCAGTCTCAGGGAATCGGCTGGCTACACCTTC. This sequence encodes CASSLRESAGYTF.

The gene calls are TRBV28 and TRBJ1-4; D is undetermined. V lost 1 base, J lost 7 bases, and 10 bases lay in between. Germline-derived CDR1 and CDR2 are MDHEN and SYDVKM. CDR3 length: 14 residues. This chain's CDR3 is CASSLSELREKLFF. The CDR3, as DNA: TGTGCCAGCAGTTTATCTGAGTTGCGTGAAAAACTGTTTTTT.

The J gene is TRBJ1-2, the V gene TRBV28, with D possibly being TRBD1 (6 bases). The CDR3 has 15 amino acids. V was cut by 2 bases and J by 6 bases, with 16 bases left in between. In germline, CDR1 is MDHEN, CDR2 SYDVKM. CDR3 in amino acids: CASSLGQTHSNGYTF. DNA of the CDR3: TGTGCCAGCAGTTTAGGACAGACGCATTCTAATGGCTACACCTTC.

This chain connects TRBV10-3 to TRBJ2-1, with 7 nucleotides matching TRBD1. Per the germline V gene, CDR1 is ENHRY and CDR2 is SYGVKD. The CDR3 sequence is 13 residues long. The V segment lost 10 bases and the J segment 6 bases; nucleotides outside the gene matches: 9. The CDR3 DNA sequence: TGTGCCACGGAGGACAGGATAGGCAATGAGCAGTTCTTC. Amino acid sequence: CATEDRIGNEQFF.

The V gene is TRBV4-3, the J gene TRBJ1-4, with TRBD1 matching over 8 bases. Per germline, CDR1 LGHNA and CDR2 YSLEER. The CDR3 consists of 14 residues. Trimming cost V 5 bases and J 8 bases; bases outside gene matches: 7. CDR3 region: CASSKEDREEKLFF. The DNA of the CDR3 is TGCGCCAGCAGCAAGGAGGACAGGGAAGAAAAACTGTTTTTT.

V gene TRBV29-1 combines with J gene TRBJ1-1; D not certain. The CDR3 is 11 residues long. Germline CDR1 and CDR2: SQVTM and ANQGSEA. Trimming shortened V by 4 bases and J by 2 bases, and 5 bases separated the two germline ends. CDR3 bases: TGCAGCGTTGTCCGTAACACTGAAGCTTTCTTT. This encodes CSVVRNTEAFF.

V is TRBV18 and J is TRBJ2-1; no clear D. This CDR3 has 14 residues. The germline V and J ends were trimmed by 2 bases and 8 bases, with 13 bases remaining between them. Per germline, CDR1 KGHSH and CDR2 LQKENI. The CDR3 spells CASSPIGDRDEQFF. DNA for the CDR3: TGTGCCAGCTCACCAATAGGAGACCGGGATGAGCAGTTCTTC.

The chain is built from TRBV27 and TRBJ1-5; the D gene is possibly TRBD1 (6 bases). Germline lookup yields CDR1 MNHEY and CDR2 SMNVEV (reference sequence). The CDR3 consists of 15 residues. The V end was cut by 3 bases, the J end by 4 bases, with 13 bases between. CDR3 nucleotide sequence: TGTGCCAGCAGTTTGAGGGGGGGCGCGAATCAGCCCCAGCATTTT. Encoded protein: CASSLRGGANQPQHF.

The V call is TRBV29-1, the J call TRBJ2-3, with 12 bases lining up with TRBD1. Trimming at V came to 6 bases and at J to 1 base, leaving 11 bases not matched to a gene. The CDR3 has 17 amino acids. Germline V gene data show CDR1 as SQVTM and CDR2 as ANQGSEA. For the CDR3, the DNA is TGCAGCGTCCCTCCGGGACAGGGGGCCGGGGGCACAGATACGCAGTATTTT. Protein sequence: CSVPPGQGAGGTDTQYF.

This clone was seen only once. The chain combines TRBV27 with TRBJ2-3; 11 bases align to TRBD2. Per germline, CDR1 MNHEY and CDR2 SMNVEV (reference sequence). CDR3 length: 16 amino acids. After removal of 3 bases from V and 5 bases from J, the junction contained 7 bases not matched to a gene. CDR3 nucleotides: TGTGCCAGCAGTTTCCTCGTAGCGGGAGGGCGAGATACGCAGTATTTT. It codes for CASSFLVAGGRDTQYF.

The gene calls are TRBV2 and TRBJ2-5; tentative D call: TRBD1 (6 bases). Trimming cost V 2 bases and J 4 bases, with 11 bases left between them. In germline, CDR1 is SNHLY, CDR2 FYNNEI. The CDR3 runs to 14 residues. The CDR3 DNA reads TGTGCCAGCAGTGAAAGGACAGTGGGAGAGACCCAGTACTTC. It yields the protein CASSERTVGETQYF.

The table lists this clone with a few counts. The V gene is TRBV6-5, the J gene TRBJ1-2, with D possibly being TRBD1 (6 bases). Trimming shortened V by 5 bases and J by 5 bases, and 12 bases separated the two germline ends. From germline, CDR1 is MNHEY and CDR2 SVGAGI. The CDR3 covers 13 residues. The chain's CDR3 is CASSEDSQYGYTF. The CDR3 DNA reads as TGTGCCAGCAGTGAGGACAGCCAGTATGGCTACACCTTC.

J is TRBJ1-3 and V is TRBV18; 7 nucleotides align to TRBD1. The CDR3 covers 16 residues. The germline V gene has CDR1 KGHSH and CDR2 LQKENI. J was trimmed by 5 bases and V by 1 base; bases with no gene match: 8. The CDR3 here is CASSPRGAQGRNTIYF. In nucleotides, the CDR3 is TGTGCCAGCTCACCACGTGGGGCACAGGGGAGAAACACCATATATTTT. Full variable domain (rest looked up from reference TRBV18 and TRBJ1-3): NAGVMQNPRHLVRRRGQEARLRCSPMKGHSHVYWYRQLPEEGLKFMVYLQKENIIDESGMPKERFSAEFPKEGPSILRIQQVVRGDSAAYFCASSPRGAQGRNTIYFGEGSWLTVV.

In the case of this clone: No conserved phenylalanine or tryptophan is present at the end of the CDR3, so a read error is the likely explanation. V gene TRBV4-1 combines with J gene TRBJ1-6, with a possible D match to TRBD1 (6 bases). V was trimmed by 4 bases and J by 5 bases, leaving 9 bases between them. The germline CDR1 and CDR2 sequences are MGHRA and YSYEKL. The CDR3 is 14 amino acids. The CDR3 protein is CASSPRGDNSPLHL. The CDR3 region has the DNA TGCGCCAGCAGCCCCAGGGGTGATAATTCACCCCTCCACCTT.

The gene calls are TRBV11-2 and TRBJ1-4, with 7 bases that match TRBD1. The CDR3 has 16 residues. The V segment lost 5 bases and the J segment 0 bases; nucleotides outside the gene matches: 6. Germline lookup yields CDR1 SGHAT and CDR2 FQNNGV. The CDR3: CASSGGQAATNEKLFF. The CDR3, as DNA: TGTGCCAGCAGCGGAGGACAGGCAGCAACTAATGAAAAACTGTTTTTT.

V and J are TRBV7-9 and TRBJ2-7, with D perhaps TRBD1 (6 bases). Germline values: CDR1 SEHNR, CDR2 FQNEAQ (reference sequence). This CDR3 spans 16 amino acids. Trimming removed 1 base at V and 3 bases at J, with 16 bases between. CDR3 loop: CASSLGPAGDVYEQYF. CDR3 DNA sequence: TGTGCCAGCAGCTTAGGCCCGGCAGGGGACGTCTACGAGCAGTACTTC. Based on the CDR3 plus reference TRBV7-9 and TRBJ2-7, the full variable domain is DTGVSQNPRHKITKRGQNVTFRCDPISEHNRLYWYRQTLGQGPEFLTYFQNEAQLEKSRLLSDRFSAERPKGSFSTLEIQRTEQGDSAMYLCASSLGPAGDVYEQYFGPGTRLTVT.

The gene calls are TRBV7-8 and TRBJ2-7; D unclear. V lost 2 bases, J lost 4 bases, and 6 bases lay in between. CDR1 SGHVS and CDR2 FQNEAQ come from the germline V gene. CDR3 size: 12 residues. The CDR3 DNA sequence: TGTGCCAGCAGCTTAAGTCAGTACGAGCAGTACTTC. Its translation: CASSLSQYEQYF.

The V gene is TRBV4-1, the J gene TRBJ1-4; possibly TRBD1 for D (5 bases). V lost 5 bases and J lost 1, with 14 bases in between. The germline V gene has CDR1 MGHRA and CDR2 YSYEKL. The CDR3 extends over 16 amino acids. CDR3 protein: CASSSGGGRTNEKLFF. As DNA, the CDR3 is TGCGCCAGCAGCTCAGGTGGGGGGAGAACTAATGAAAAACTGTTTTTT.

The gene calls are TRBV7-2 and TRBJ1-6, with D maybe TRBD1 (5 bases). The CDR3 loop spans 17 amino acids. Germline-derived CDR1 and CDR2 are SGHTA and FQGNSA. The V and J ends lost 6 bases and 7 bases respectively, with 22 bases between them. The CDR3 DNA reads as TGTGCCAGCAGTAGCGGGGACCGACCCCATTTCAATTCACCCCTCCACTTT. It yields the protein CASSSGDRPHFNSPLHF.

The chain carries TRBV7-8 and TRBJ1-5; 9 positions match TRBD1. The V segment lost 4 bases and the J segment 6 bases; nucleotides outside the gene matches: 7. The CDR3 has 15 amino acids. Germline V gene lookup returns CDR1 SGHVS and CDR2 FQNEAQ. The CDR3 reads CASSSTGTGIQPQHF. CDR3 bases: TGTGCCAGCAGCTCGACCGGGACAGGGATTCAGCCCCAGCATTTT.

J is TRBJ1-2 and V is TRBV6-5; 11 positions agree with TRBD1. The germline V gene encodes CDR1 MNHEY and CDR2 SVGAGI. Trimming took 6 bases from V and 5 from J; bases not matched to a gene: 8. This CDR3 is built from 15 residues. The CDR3 protein is CASREIGQGAYGYTF. The CDR3 DNA is TGTGCCAGCAGAGAAATTGGACAGGGGGCTTATGGCTACACCTTC.

This chain connects TRBV18 to TRBJ2-1, with no clear D. Germline CDR1 and CDR2: KGHSH and LQKENI. Between the trimmed V and J ends, which lost 3 bases and 0 bases, there was a span of 9 bases. This CDR3 is 15 amino acids long. The CDR3 DNA follows: TGTGCCAGCTCACCGTTAGAAAGCTCCTACAATGAGCAGTTCTTC. As protein: CASSPLESSYNEQFF. The full variable domain, with the rest looked up from reference TRBV18 and TRBJ2-1, is NAGVMQNPRHLVRRRGQEARLRCSPMKGHSHVYWYRQLPEEGLKFMVYLQKENIIDESGMPKERFSAEFPKEGPSILRIQQVVRGDSAAYFCASSPLESSYNEQFFGPGTRLTVL.